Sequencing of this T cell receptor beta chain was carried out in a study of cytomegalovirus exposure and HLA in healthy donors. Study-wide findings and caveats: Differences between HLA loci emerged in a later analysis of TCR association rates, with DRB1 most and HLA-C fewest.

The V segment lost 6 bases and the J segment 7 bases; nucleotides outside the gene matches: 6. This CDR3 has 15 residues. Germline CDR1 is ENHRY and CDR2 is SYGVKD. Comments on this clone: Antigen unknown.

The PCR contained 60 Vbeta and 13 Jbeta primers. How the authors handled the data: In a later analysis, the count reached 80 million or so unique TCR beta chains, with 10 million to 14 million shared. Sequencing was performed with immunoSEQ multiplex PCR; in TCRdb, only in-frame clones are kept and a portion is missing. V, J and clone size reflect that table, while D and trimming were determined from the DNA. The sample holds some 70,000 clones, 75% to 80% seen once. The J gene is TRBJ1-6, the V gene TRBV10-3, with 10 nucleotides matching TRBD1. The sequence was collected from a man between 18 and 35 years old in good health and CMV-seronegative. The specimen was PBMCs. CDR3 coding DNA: TGTGCCATCAGCTTGGGGACAGGGGAAAATTCACCCCTCCACTTT. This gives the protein CAISLGTGENSPLHF.